The 29 T cell receptor beta chains given below trace back to one sample, sequenced in a study of T-cell reconstitution after alpha-beta-depleted transplantation in children (dated by TCRdb to the mid-2010s). Library preparation was by PCR. Sequenced on an Illumina HiSeq 2500. To normalize quantification of the TCRbeta repertoire, the TCR libraries were built with molecular barcoding that relied on unique molecular identifiers. The public sequencing data were trimmed at Q25 with fastp and processed into clonotypes with MiXCR by TCRdb, which kept only in-frame beta chains. CDR3 protein duplicates are merged, each entry listing the most common genes and DNA. The sample records some 240,000 distinct CDR3 sequences, approximately 12% of which are singletons. Roughly 2.6% of the sample is taken by the ten largest. The specimen comprised PBMCs from the stem cell graft donor, sampled from the stem cell graft. The receptor source for this set is a human donor who donated a stem cell graft to a child with acute lymphoblastic leukemia.

The rearrangement joins TRBV5-6 to TRBJ2-7, with D perhaps matching TRBD1 or TRBD2 (5 bases each). Germline lookup yields CDR1 SGHDT and CDR2 YYEEEE. The CDR3 runs to 18 residues. The ends were cut back, 2 bases at V and 2 bases at J, with 23 bases in the middle. The CDR3: CASSLRDELTLTTYEQYF. CDR3 DNA sequence: TGTGCCAGCAGCTTACGGGACGAATTAACCCTTACCACCTACGAGCAGTACTTC.

This clonotype has just one count. J is TRBJ2-5 and V is TRBV7-2; 13 bases align to TRBD2. Germline CDR1 SGHTA, CDR2 FQGNSA. J lost 4 bases, V lost 4 bases, and 6 bases had no gene match. The CDR3 totals 16 residues. CDR3 residues: CASSYRTSGGSETQYF. CDR3 sequence (DNA): TGTGCCAGCAGCTATAGGACTAGCGGGGGTTCAGAGACCCAGTACTTC. The full variable domain, rest sourced from reference TRBV7-2 and TRBJ2-5, is GAGVSQSPSNKVTEKGKDVELRCDPISGHTALYWYRQSLGQGLEFLIYFQGNSAPDKSGLPSDRFSAERTGGSVSTLTIQRTQQEDSAVYLCASSYRTSGGSETQYFGPGTRLLVL.

In its sample, this clonotype was seen many times. This chain links TRBV29-1 with TRBJ1-2; 7 bases agree with TRBD1. Looked up from germline, CDR1 is SQVTM and CDR2 is ANQGSEA. The CDR3 runs 14 residues. The ends lost 3 bases at V and 1 base at J; junction bases unmatched: 5. CDR3: CSVEGTAFNYGYTF. The DNA of the CDR3 is TGCAGCGTTGAGGGGACAGCCTTTAACTATGGCTACACCTTC.

As regards this clonotype: With a much larger clone just one base away, this may be a read error. The rearrangement links TRBV20-1 to TRBJ2-6, with D perhaps matching TRBD1 (5 bases). The CDR3 is made up of 14 amino acids. Germline assignment: CDR1 DFQATT and CDR2 SNEGSKA (reference sequence). CDR3 bases: TGCAGTGCTAGCTCTACCTCTGGGGCCAACGGCCTGACTTTC. Protein sequence: CSASSTSGANGLTF.

The chain combines TRBV23-1 with TRBJ1-5; D gene unclear. TRBV23-1 belongs to the ORF category, with a function that is uncertain. The CDR3 has 14 amino acids. With 7 bases removed from V and 4 bases from J, the gap between germline ends came to 14 bases. Here the CDR3 DNA reads TGCGCCAGCATGAGTCACGCAACGAATCAGCCCCAGCATTTT. Residues: CASMSHATNQPQHF.

This clonotype was seen at least ten times. The chain is built from TRBV6-5 and TRBJ1-3; no firm D call. From germline, CDR1 is MNHEY and CDR2 SVGAGI. The CDR3 runs 15 residues. Trimming removed 5 bases from V and 0 bases from J, with 11 bases in between. CDR3: CASSPGPFSGNTIYF. The CDR3 region has the DNA TGTGCCAGCAGTCCCGGGCCCTTCTCTGGAAACACCATATATTTT.

This clonotype was counted at least ten times. V gene TRBV2 combines with J gene TRBJ1-3, with D uncertain. The CDR3 loop spans 17 amino acids. The germline V and J ends were trimmed by 1 base and 0 bases, with 13 bases remaining between them. The germline V gene encodes CDR1 SNHLY and CDR2 FYNNEI. The CDR3 protein is CASSEERTVSSGNTIYF. The CDR3 DNA sequence: TGTGCCAGCAGTGAAGAAAGGACCGTAAGCTCTGGAAACACCATATATTTT.

The chain combines TRBV20-1 with TRBJ1-1; D call uncertain. The CDR3 totals 15 residues. Per germline, CDR1 DFQATT and CDR2 SNEGSKA (reference sequence). V shed 6 bases and J shed 1 base, with 18 bases lying between them. CDR3 sequence reads: CSAGIVRGRNTEAFF. CDR3 nucleotide sequence: TGCAGTGCGGGAATAGTTCGGGGAAGGAACACTGAAGCTTTCTTT.

The V and J genes are TRBV18 and TRBJ2-7, with TRBD2 identical over 8 bases. Looked up from germline, CDR1 is KGHSH and CDR2 is LQKENI. CDR3 length equals 15 residues. V dropped 4 bases and J dropped 4; count of bases not matched to a gene: 9. In DNA, the CDR3 is TGTGCCAGCTCACAACCGGTAAGCGGGAGTTACGAGCAGTACTTC. This codes for CASSQPVSGSYEQYF.

The chain employs TRBV5-1 and TRBJ2-7; 7 nucleotides match TRBD1. This CDR3 is built from 15 residues. In germline, CDR1 is SGHRS, CDR2 YFSETQ. J gave up 7 bases and V 2 bases, and 12 bases lay outside the gene matches. The CDR3 reads CASSLGPGQTAEQYF. The CDR3 bases are TGCGCCAGCAGCTTAGGTCCGGGACAGACGGCAGAGCAGTACTTC.

This clonotype was counted ten times or more. CDR3 region: CASSLEPTAKNIQYF. DNA for the CDR3: TGCGCCAGCAGCTTGGAACCAACAGCCAAAAACATTCAGTACTTC. The genes are TRBV5-1 and TRBJ2-4, with D uncertain. Trimming took 0 bases from V and 0 from J, leaving 7 bases between them. Germline values: CDR1 SGHRS, CDR2 YFSETQ. The CDR3 has 15 residues.

Many counts were recorded for this clonotype. This chain connects TRBV27 to TRBJ2-3, with D tentatively TRBD2 (6 bases). Per the germline V gene, CDR1 is MNHEY and CDR2 is SMNVEV (reference sequence). The V end was cut by 4 bases, the J end by 1 base, with 9 bases between. CDR3 length: 14 amino acids. CDR3 amino acids: CASSSLARTDTQYF. DNA for the CDR3: TGTGCCAGCAGTTCCCTAGCGCGCACAGATACGCAGTATTTT.

At least ten counts were recorded for this clonotype. This chain uses TRBV5-1 with TRBJ2-3, with 10 bases lining up with TRBD1. V lost 4 bases and J lost 4; bases outside the gene matches: 6. The CDR3 is 15 amino acids. In germline, CDR1 is SGHRS, CDR2 YFSETQ. CDR3: CASSLGTGVSDTQYF. The CDR3 DNA is TGCGCCAGCAGCCTCGGGACAGGGGTTTCAGATACGCAGTATTTT.

The V and J genes are TRBV7-6 and TRBJ2-2; D could derive from TRBD1 or TRBD2 (5 bases each). The germline V gene has CDR1 SGHVS and CDR2 FNYEAQ. This CDR3 has 19 residues. V lost 3 bases and J 0 bases, leaving 20 bases between the germline ends. The CDR3 is CASSFKGPFATPNTGELFF. The CDR3 region has the DNA TGTGCCAGCAGCTTCAAGGGACCCTTCGCGACTCCGAACACCGGGGAGCTGTTTTTT.

This clonotype has a count of ten or more. This chain joins TRBV12-3 or TRBV12-4 and TRBJ2-6, with a possible D match to TRBD1 (6 bases). This CDR3 is built from 15 residues. V was pared by 5 bases and J by 0 bases, with 8 bases between. The CDR3 sequence: CASSADSSGANVLTF. The CDR3 DNA follows: TGTGCCAGCAGTGCGGACAGCTCTGGGGCCAACGTCCTGACTTTC.

This clonotype occurred many times. The gene calls are TRBV5-5 and TRBJ1-6; D gene unclear. The germline V gene encodes CDR1 SGHKS and CDR2 YYEKEE (reference sequence). This CDR3 has 14 amino acids. Trimming removed 2 bases at V and 7 bases at J, with 10 bases between. The CDR3 DNA is TGTGCCAGCAGCTTCTCGAGGGAGAATTCACCCCTCCACTTT. Protein product: CASSFSRENSPLHF.

This clonotype came up many times. The chain is built from TRBV19 and TRBJ2-6; 9 bases agree with TRBD1. Germline values: CDR1 LNHDA, CDR2 SQIVND (reference sequence). V shed 9 bases, J shed 4 bases, and the junction held 10 bases outside the gene matches. The length of the CDR3 is 16 residues. CDR3 region: CASSPQGALGANVLTF. The CDR3 coding sequence is TGTGCCAGCAGTCCACAGGGGGCACTCGGGGCCAACGTCCTGACTTTC.

This clonotype came up many times. The rearrangement links TRBV20-1 to TRBJ1-1; 7 bases fit TRBD1. The length of the CDR3 is 15 residues. Per germline, CDR1 DFQATT and CDR2 SNEGSKA (reference sequence). The J segment lost 4 bases and the V segment lost 2 bases, leaving 10 bases of the junction unmatched. CDR3: CSARSRGGVITEAFF. In DNA form, the CDR3 reads TGCAGTGCTAGATCCAGGGGGGGCGTTATCACTGAAGCTTTCTTT.

This clonotype was counted at least ten times. This chain links TRBV19 with TRBJ2-7, with D tentatively TRBD2 (6 bases). The CDR3 is 13 residues long. CDR1 is LNHDA, CDR2 SQIVND, per germline (reference sequence). V was cut by 4 bases and J by 7 bases, with 14 bases left in between. The CDR3 spells CASSTLEGSEQYF. The CDR3 DNA follows: TGTGCCAGTAGTACTCTGGAGGGTTCGGAGCAGTACTTC.

This clonotype was recorded at least ten times. The chain combines TRBV7-2 with TRBJ2-2; the D gene is possibly TRBD2 (6 bases). Trimming took 1 base from V and 1 from J, leaving 13 bases between them. CDR1 is SGHTA, CDR2 FQGNSA, per germline. The CDR3 is made up of 17 amino acids. The DNA for the CDR3 is TGTGCCAGCAGCTTAGTTACTGGGACTCTGAACACCGGGGAGCTGTTTTTT. Protein sequence: CASSLVTGTLNTGELFF.

J is TRBJ1-2 and V is TRBV18; D unresolved. The ends were cut back, 3 bases at V and 2 bases at J, with 10 bases in the middle. Germline V gene lookup returns CDR1 KGHSH and CDR2 LQKENI. CDR3 length equals 14 residues. The CDR3 region is CASSPVSENYGYTF. CDR3 in DNA: TGTGCCAGCTCACCCGTCTCGGAAAACTATGGCTACACCTTC.

This chain connects TRBV14 to TRBJ2-7; 11 nucleotides align to TRBD2. CDR1 and CDR2 from the germline V gene are SGHDN and FVKESK. This CDR3 is 15 amino acids long. The ends lost 4 bases at V and 3 bases at J; junction bases unmatched: 5. CDR3 region: CASSRLTSGNYEQYF. The CDR3, as DNA: TGTGCCAGCAGCCGGCTGACTAGCGGGAACTACGAGCAGTACTTC.

This clonotype has a count of ten or more. V gene TRBV12-5 combines with J gene TRBJ1-5; D might be TRBD1 (6 bases). The germline V gene has CDR1 LGHNT and CDR2 FRNRAP. This CDR3 is built from 16 residues. V dropped 2 bases and J dropped 4 bases, with 15 bases sitting between them. Written as DNA, the CDR3 is TGTGCTAGTGGTTTGAAAGGAAGGGGGGGAAATCAGCCCCAGCATTTT. As protein: CASGLKGRGGNQPQHF.

This clonotype was counted ten times or more. The V and J genes are TRBV28 and TRBJ2-4, with D perhaps assigned TRBD1 or TRBD2 (6 bases each). With 2 bases removed from V and 2 bases from J, the gap between germline ends came to 13 bases. The CDR3 consists of 16 residues. Germline lookup yields CDR1 MDHEN and CDR2 SYDVKM. The CDR3 reads CASSLVQGLTKNIQYF. CDR3 coding DNA: TGTGCCAGCAGTTTAGTACAGGGACTTACCAAAAACATTCAGTACTTC.

At least ten counts were recorded for this clonotype. The V gene is TRBV15, the J gene TRBJ2-1; D is possibly TRBD1 (6 bases). The germline gives CDR1 LNHNV, CDR2 YYDKDF (reference sequence). Trimming took off 0 bases at V and 3 bases at J, with 12 bases between the two ends. This CDR3 spans 16 amino acids. The CDR3 is CATSRDTRGIYNEQFF. Written as DNA, the CDR3 is TGTGCCACCAGCAGAGATACCAGGGGTATCTACAATGAGCAGTTCTTC.

This clonotype was seen ten or more times. The chain employs TRBV7-8 and TRBJ1-2, with 12 bases fitting TRBD1. Germline CDR1 reads SGHVS; CDR2 reads FQNEAQ. The CDR3 is 16 residues long. V was clipped by 1 base and J by 5 bases; unmatched bases: 5. The CDR3 is CASSLVGTGGRYGYTF. The CDR3 bases are TGTGCCAGCAGCTTAGTCGGGACAGGGGGCCGGTATGGCTACACCTTC.

This clonotype came up a few times. The V and J genes are TRBV20-1 and TRBJ2-7; 12 bases are shared with TRBD2. Germline V gene data show CDR1 as DFQATT and CDR2 as SNEGSKA (reference sequence). V trimming: 4 bases; J trimming: 3 bases; junction bases outside the gene matches: 7. The CDR3 sequence is 15 residues long. CDR3 sequence reads: CSAISTSGGLYEQYF. In DNA, the CDR3 is TGCAGTGCTATCTCGACTAGCGGGGGCCTCTACGAGCAGTACTTC.

This clonotype was observed at least ten times. The gene calls are TRBV27 and TRBJ2-3; D might be TRBD2 (6 bases). CDR3 length: 16 residues. Germline V lookup: CDR1 MNHEY, CDR2 SMNVEV (reference sequence). Deletions cut 2 bases from V and 5 bases from J, with 17 bases between. Here the CDR3 DNA reads TGTGCCAGCAGTTTAAGAGGCAGGGCCGGGGGAGATACGCAGTATTTT. Translation gives CASSLRGRAGGDTQYF.

This clonotype was counted many times. The J gene is TRBJ1-5, the V gene TRBV28; no clear D gene. Trimming pared 10 bases from V and 1 base from J, leaving 11 bases between. CDR1 and CDR2 (germline): MDHEN, SYDVKM. The CDR3 has 13 amino acids. Written as DNA, the CDR3 is TGTGCCAACTCGGGCCGAAGCAATCAGCCCCAGCATTTT. Translation gives CANSGRSNQPQHF.